This TCR beta chain was recovered during a study of regulatory T cells in long-lasting Graves disease. Building of the TCR beta libraries involved iRepertoire HTBI primers and Arm-PCR of CDR3 regions. TCRdb processed the multiplex PCR reads anew with MiXCR; each CDR3 protein has one entry. The sample lists roughly 430,000 distinct CDR3 sequences; about 17% were seen once. The time point is: newly diagnosed GD, antithyroid drugs for less than 3 months. There was RNA extracted from PBMCs, and the TCR library was made from it. The germline V and J ends were trimmed by 3 bases and 4 bases, with 14 bases remaining between them. This CDR3 contains 15 residues. CDR1 and CDR2 from the germline V gene are SGHAT and FQNNGV. The sample also formed part of further work on T cells in Graves' hyperthyroidism and ophthalmopathy. That source notes: It was a median about seven months before onset that the model predicted ophthalmopathy.

The chain has TRBV11-2 and TRBJ2-3, with no clear D. This TCR derives from a woman under 40 with Graves disease. The input for sequencing was peripheral blood mononuclear cells (PBMCs), taken at new diagnosis, from a patient treated with antithyroid drugs. The CDR3 coding sequence is TGTGCCAGCAGCTTTCACGGAAACAAGGCAGATACGCAGTATTTT. Amino acids: CASSFHGNKADTQYF.